This record looks at one TCR beta chain sequence and its context. The data derive from a study of blood T cell repertoires in COVID-19. The method was immunoSEQ multiplex PCR; TCRdb's version includes in-frame clones alone and lacks a portion of them. In the table there are about 80,000 clones, 60% to 85% of which are singletons. Trimming stripped 3 bases from V and 8 bases from J, with 11 bases between. This CDR3 region has 12 residues. Germline lookup yields CDR1 SGHTS and CDR2 YDEGEE. The chain links TRBV5-8 to TRBJ1-2; D is perhaps TRBD1 (5 bases). The TCR was taken from a human donor in a cohort sampled during active COVID-19. Sample: peripheral blood. The CDR3 is CASSWGLGGYTF. For the CDR3, the DNA is TGTGCCAGCAGCTGGGGACTCGGGGGCTACACCTTC.